This is a list of T cell receptor beta chains from one sample in a study of cytomegalovirus exposure and HLA in healthy donors. Measured with immunoSEQ multiplex PCR; TCRdb has only the in-frame clones, and not every one. The sample contains roughly 100,000 clones, more than 75% of which appear only once. Sequenced input: PBMCs. These receptor sequences come from a young woman in good health and CMV-seropositive. Both conserved end residues are part of each CDR3. D genes are given only for firm matches. Not all rows give a size; the values are once, few, many and, for expanded clones, a class.

J gene,D gene,V gene,clone size,CDR3 protein,CDR3 DNA
TRBJ1-2,-,TRBV25-1,-,CASSEGLYYGYTF,TGTGCCAGCAGTGAAGGGCTTTACTATGGCTACACCTTC
TRBJ2-6,TRBD2,TRBV30,-,CAWSREGSGANVLTF,TGTGCCTGGTCCAGGGAGGGCTCTGGGGCCAACGTCCTGACTTTC
TRBJ1-4,-,TRBV6-1,-,CASSEQGWGEKLFF,TGTGCCAGCAGTGAACAGGGGTGGGGTGAAAAACTGTTTTTT
TRBJ1-5,-,TRBV5-6,-,CASSLGLNSNQPQHF,TGTGCCAGCAGCCTGGGACTGAATAGCAATCAGCCCCAGCATTTT
TRBJ1-2,TRBD1,TRBV7-9,-,CASSYGTGNYGYTF,TGTGCCAGCAGCTATGGGACAGGGAACTATGGCTACACCTTC
TRBJ1-1,-,TRBV6-1,-,CASTFGRGVTEAFF,TGTGCCAGCACCTTCGGACGGGGGGTCACTGAAGCTTTCTTT
TRBJ2-1,-,TRBV19,-,CASSSRYEQFF,TGTGCCAGTAGTTCGCGTTATGAGCAGTTCTTC
TRBJ2-1,-,TRBV6-1,-,CASSEEGLGGPGYNEQFF,TGTGCCAGCAGTGAAGAGGGGTTGGGGGGACCGGGGTACAATGAGCAGTTCTTC
TRBJ2-3,-,TRBV6-5,-,CASSRGATDTQYF,TGTGCCAGCAGCCGCGGGGCCACAGATACGCAGTATTTT
TRBJ2-1,-,TRBV7-6,-,CASSRAGNNEQFF,TGTGCCAGCAGCCGTGCCGGGAACAATGAGCAGTTCTTC
TRBJ1-2,TRBD1,TRBV30,-,CALRTGGWNGYTF,TGTGCCTTAAGAACAGGGGGCTGGAATGGCTACACCTTC
TRBJ2-7,TRBD2,TRBV19,-,CASSQGLAGFDEQYF,TGTGCCAGTAGCCAGGGACTAGCGGGTTTCGACGAGCAGTACTTC
TRBJ1-5,TRBD1,TRBV28,once,CASSWTGRAQPQHF,TGTGCCAGCAGTTGGACAGGGCGGGCTCAGCCCCAGCATTTT
TRBJ1-1,-,TRBV27,-,CASSSGHAEAFF,TGTGCCAGCAGTTCCGGTCACGCTGAAGCTTTCTTT
TRBJ2-7,TRBD1,TRBV15,-,CATSIGQGNEQYF,TGTGCCACCAGCATAGGACAGGGGAACGAGCAGTACTTC
TRBJ1-1,-,TRBV7-9,-,CASSLAETTSTEAFF,TGTGCCAGCAGCTTAGCCGAAACGACAAGCACTGAAGCTTTCTTT
TRBJ1-5,TRBD1,TRBV19,-,CASSPLTGTGGIGGNQPQHF,TGTGCCAGTAGTCCCCTTACCGGGACAGGGGGCATCGGTGGCAATCAGCCCCAGCATTTT
TRBJ2-2,-,TRBV29-1,-,CSVEATGSPGELFF,TGCAGCGTTGAAGCCACAGGGTCCCCCGGGGAGCTGTTTTTT
TRBJ2-5,-,TRBV2,-,CASSPGTGSRGETQYF,TGTGCCAGCAGTCCTGGTACAGGGTCCCGCGGAGAGACCCAGTACTTC
TRBJ2-1,-,TRBV23-1,-,CASSPPTDYNEQFF,TGCGCCAGCAGTCCCCCAACAGATTACAATGAGCAGTTCTTC
TRBJ2-1,-,TRBV7-9,-,CASSRLGSSYNEQFF,TGTGCCAGCAGCCGACTAGGAAGCTCCTACAATGAGCAGTTCTTC
TRBJ1-4,TRBD1,TRBV5-1,-,CASSLGGLGQEKKLFF,TGCGCCAGCAGCTTGGGGGGGCTCGGACAGGAGAAAAAACTGTTTTTT